This TCR beta chain was identified in a study of OX40 agonist ivuxolimab in advanced cancers. Study-level information: Of mixed ages from about 20 to 90 and averaging approximately 60 years, the group was roughly 85% male. Under the entry rules, prior anti-PD-1, anti-PD-L1 or anti-CTLA-4 therapy was allowed, and 40% had some.

The assay was immunoSEQ multiplex PCR, and TCRdb's table has in-frame clones only and misses some. The repertoire holds about 98,000 clones, with around 92% as singletons. Regarding the study as a whole: The study observed clonal expansion of CD4+ and CD8+ blood T cells by week 6 at 0.1 to 3.0 mg/kg.

Regarding this clone: What it binds is not known.

At baseline, cycle 4 day 1, and cycle 7 day 1, blood was sampled. The CDR3 contains 15 residues. The V gene's germline CDR1 is MNHNY and CDR2 SVGAGI (reference sequence). Trimming removed 4 bases from V and 4 bases from J; junction bases left unmatched: 5. The V gene is TRBV6-6, the J gene TRBJ1-2; 11 nucleotides align to TRBD1. This TCR was recovered from an adult with an advanced solid tumor such as melanoma, head and neck, liver or kidney cancer. The sample was CD4+ or CD8+ T cells sorted from blood, taken in a trial of the OX40 agonist ivuxolimab. The DNA for the CDR3 is TGTGCCAGCAGTTGGACAGGGGGCGGCAGCTATGGCTACACCTTC. Translating gives CASSWTGGGSYGYTF.